A selection of T cell receptor beta chains follows, all from one sample in a study of T cell responses to AZD1222 COVID-19 vaccine. Sequencing was performed with immunoSEQ multiplex PCR; in TCRdb, only in-frame clones are kept and a portion is missing. The sample includes some 190,000 clones, about 90% of them seen just once. This specimen consisted of peripheral blood, obtained 28 days after the second AZD1222 dose. The receptors come from an adult who received the AZD1222 COVID-19 vaccine. The CDR3 runs from the conserved cysteine through the conserved F or W. Each record gives: D gene, clone size, V gene, J gene, CDR3 protein, CDR3 DNA. A D gene is named only where the DNA matches it firmly. Clone size is given for some rows only: seen once, a few or many times, or a class if the clone is expanded.

NA	once	TRBV2	TRBJ1-5	CASSENQGQPQHF	TGTGCCAGCAGTGAAAATCAGGGGCAGCCCCAGCATTTT
TRBD2	NA	TRBV29-1	TRBJ2-1	CSVVGVRREVSYNEQFF	TGCAGCGTGGTCGGCGTTCGGCGGGAGGTCTCCTACAATGAGCAGTTCTTC
NA	NA	TRBV1	TRBJ2-7	CTSSQEGESFREQYF	TGCACCAGCAGCCAAGAGGGAGAGAGTTTTCGGGAGCAGTACTTC
NA	NA	TRBV5-1	TRBJ1-2	CASSLISGVAGYTF	TGCGCCAGCAGCCTAATATCAGGGGTTGCTGGCTACACCTTC
NA	NA	TRBV5-5	TRBJ1-5	CASSPAERSNQPQHF	TGTGCCAGCAGCCCGGCAGAACGTAGCAATCAGCCCCAGCATTTT
NA	NA	TRBV28	TRBJ2-2	CASSLFGQRTGELFF	TGTGCCAGCAGTTTATTTGGACAGCGCACCGGGGAGCTGTTTTTT
NA	NA	TRBV6-6	TRBJ2-1	CASSSSQGHTYEQFF	TGTGCCAGCAGTTCTTCACAGGGACATACCTATGAGCAGTTCTTC
NA	NA	TRBV5-1	TRBJ2-1	CASSSIASPYNEQFF	TGCGCCAGCAGCTCAATAGCGTCACCCTACAATGAGCAGTTCTTC
NA	NA	TRBV29-1	TRBJ2-5	CSAGEETQYF	TGCAGCGCTGGGGAGGAGACCCAGTACTTC
NA	NA	TRBV7-9	TRBJ1-1	CASSLEVGERAFF	TGTGCCAGCAGCTTAGAGGTGGGGGAGAGAGCTTTCTTT